This T cell receptor beta chain came from a study of shared clonotypes between healthy human individuals. Study-level information: There were three CD4 naive, three CD4 memory, two CD8 naive and one CD8 memory plates per donor.

A note on this clone: Its antigen is still unknown.

General observations from the study: Incomplete sequencing of sorted subsets was indicated by rarefaction despite large depth. The authors expected sequencing depth to affect clonotype sharing among donors.

Investigators spread the genomic DNA of each subset evenly over several immunoSEQ plates. Measured with immunoSEQ multiplex PCR; TCRdb has only the in-frame clones, and not every one. The sample consists of 2,500,000 or so clones, 93% of them appearing once. The sequence derives from a man between 18 and 35 years old in good health. Some clones in this sample may be carry-over from other donors' samples. Sequenced sample: naive CD4+ T cells from PBMCs. Subset given: CD45RA+ positively selected.

The CDR3: CASSRRGLAETNTGELFF. The CDR3 coding sequence is TGTGCCAGCTCTCGGAGGGGACTAGCGGAAACGAACACCGGGGAGCTGTTTTTT. The V call is TRBV18, the J call TRBJ2-2, with TRBD2 matching over 11 bases. Trimming at V came to 6 bases and at J to 0 bases, leaving 9 bases not matched to a gene. The CDR3 extends over 18 amino acids. Germline lookup yields CDR1 KGHSH and CDR2 LQKENI.